A selection of T cell receptor beta chains follows, all from one sample in a study of molecular identifiers for immune sequencing clone quantification. TCRdb used MiXCR to reprocess the PCR reads, holding one entry per CDR3 protein. Here the sample spans about half a million distinct CDR3 sequences, about a fifth being singletons. The specimen was naive CD8+ T cells from blood, with Jurkat cell RNA spiked in. These receptors were obtained from a human donor in good health. Some libraries in this study had Jurkat cell RNA spiked in. Both conserved end residues are part of each CDR3. A D gene is named only where the DNA matches it firmly. Size is omitted from some rows. Given values are once, few, many or a class for expanded clones.

abundance: few; v_gene: TRBV19; d_gene: TRBD1; j_gene: TRBJ2-7; CDR3nt: TGTGCCAGTAGTATTGGGACAGGTCCCTCCTACGAGCAGTACTTC; CDR3aa: CASSIGTGPSYEQYF
abundance: many; v_gene: TRBV7-9; d_gene: .; j_gene: TRBJ1-1; CDR3nt: TGTGCCAGCACCATTTCGACTCTGTTGATGAACACTGAAGCTTTCTTT; CDR3aa: CASTISTLLMNTEAFF
abundance: few; v_gene: TRBV6-2/TRBV6-3; d_gene: .; j_gene: TRBJ2-7; CDR3nt: TGTGCCAGCAGTTCTGGGGACGTCTCCTACGAGCAGTACTTC; CDR3aa: CASSSGDVSYEQYF
abundance: many; v_gene: TRBV27; d_gene: TRBD1; j_gene: TRBJ2-7; CDR3nt: TGTGCCAGCAGTCCCCAACAGGGGGCTGTCATCGAGCAGTACTTC; CDR3aa: CASSPQQGAVIEQYF
abundance: .; v_gene: TRBV10-2; d_gene: TRBD1; j_gene: TRBJ1-1; CDR3nt: TGCGCCAGCAGTGAAACGGCCGGGACAGGGGAGCTGAGAGCTTTCTTT; CDR3aa: CASSETAGTGELRAFF
abundance: .; v_gene: TRBV4-3; d_gene: TRBD2; j_gene: TRBJ2-7; CDR3nt: TGCGCCAGCAGCCAAGATTTCGGGGGGGATGGCAAGCAGTACTTC; CDR3aa: CASSQDFGGDGKQYF
abundance: .; v_gene: TRBV13; d_gene: TRBD2; j_gene: TRBJ2-3; CDR3nt: TGTGCCAGCAGCGTACCGGGACTAGCGGGGGTTACGCAGTATTTT; CDR3aa: CASSVPGLAGVTQYF
abundance: many; v_gene: TRBV11-2; d_gene: .; j_gene: TRBJ2-1; CDR3nt: TGTGCCAGCAGCTCACCGGACAGTTCCTACAATGAGCAGTTCTTC; CDR3aa: CASSSPDSSYNEQFF
abundance: .; v_gene: TRBV28; d_gene: TRBD1; j_gene: TRBJ2-5; CDR3nt: TGTGCCAGCAGTTTAGACAGGGGGGAGGAGACCCAGTACTTC; CDR3aa: CASSLDRGEETQYF
abundance: many; v_gene: TRBV7-6; d_gene: .; j_gene: TRBJ2-3; CDR3nt: TGTGCCAGCAGCTCAGGGTATTCCCCAGATACGCAGTATTTT; CDR3aa: CASSSGYSPDTQYF
abundance: few; v_gene: TRBV20-1; d_gene: .; j_gene: TRBJ1-5; CDR3nt: TGCAGTGCTAGAACAGGGAATCAGCCCCAGCATTTT; CDR3aa: CSARTGNQPQHF